The 26 T cell receptor beta chains given below trace back to one sample, sequenced in a study of shared clonotypes between healthy human individuals. TCRdb keeps only in-frame clones here, not all; method: immunoSEQ multiplex PCR. The sample gives 550,000 to 800,000 clones, under 80% of which show up once; around 1.6% is in the top ten. Sequencing was carried out using memory CD4+ T cells sorted from blood. Indicated subset: CD45RA-negative fraction. These receptors were taken from a woman between 25 and 40 years old in good health.

This chain uses TRBV19 with TRBJ1-1; tentative D call: TRBD1 (6 bases). The CDR3 consists of 13 residues. Trimming pared 9 bases from V and 3 bases from J, leaving 14 bases between. Germline CDR1 LNHDA, CDR2 SQIVND (reference sequence). CDR3 sequence (DNA): TGTGCCAGCGGGACACAGATTGACACTGAAGCTTTCTTT. This codes for CASGTQIDTEAFF.

J is TRBJ1-1 and V is TRBV29-1; 7 bases are shared with TRBD1. The trim removed 4 bases at V and 5 bases at J, leaving 4 bases unmatched. CDR3 length: 12 residues. Germline CDR1 and CDR2: SQVTM and ANQGSEA. CDR3 nucleotides: TGCAGCGTTGGAAGGGGGCGGACTGAAGCTTTCTTT. This translates into CSVGRGRTEAFF.

The rearrangement links TRBV6-5 to TRBJ2-5; D gene uncertain. Germline CDR1 and CDR2: MNHEY and SVGAGI. CDR3 length: 14 amino acids. The ends were cut back, 5 bases at V and 2 bases at J, with 12 bases in the middle. The CDR3 reads CASSKAGPQETQYF. The CDR3 DNA reads as TGTGCCAGCAGTAAGGCTGGTCCACAAGAGACCCAGTACTTC.

The chain has TRBV5-1 and TRBJ2-4; 9 bases are shared with TRBD2. V lost 5 bases to trimming and J lost 6 bases; unmatched junction nucleotides: 6. The CDR3 is made up of 14 amino acids. The germline V gene encodes CDR1 SGHRS and CDR2 YFSETQ. CDR3 sequence: CASSRGREGNIQYF. The DNA of the CDR3 is TGCGCCAGCAGTCGGGGGCGGGAGGGAAACATTCAGTACTTC.

The chain links TRBV10-2 to TRBJ2-3, with 8 bases fitting TRBD1. This CDR3 is 15 amino acids long. The J segment lost 2 bases and the V segment lost 5 bases, leaving 6 bases of the junction unmatched. In germline, CDR1 is WSHSY, CDR2 SAAADI. The CDR3 DNA reads as TGCGCCAGCAGTTTGGACAGGGATTACACAGATACGCAGTATTTT. It yields the protein CASSLDRDYTDTQYF.

The chain is built from TRBV29-1 and TRBJ2-5; no definite D call. Trimming pared 1 base from V and 5 bases from J, leaving 17 bases between. Per germline, CDR1 SQVTM and CDR2 ANQGSEA. This CDR3 contains 15 residues. The CDR3 region has the DNA TGCAGCGTTGAAGGGAGTGTCCAGGCCGGGGAGACCCAGTACTTC. Amino acid sequence: CSVEGSVQAGETQYF.

The J gene is TRBJ1-2, the V gene TRBV6-5; D not resolved. V shed 5 bases and J shed 4 bases, with 14 bases lying between them. The CDR3 runs to 14 residues. CDR1 and CDR2 from the germline V gene are MNHEY and SVGAGI. The CDR3 region is CASSRTGLVYGYTF. The CDR3 DNA follows: TGTGCCAGCAGTCGGACGGGCCTCGTCTATGGCTACACCTTC.

V gene TRBV28 combines with J gene TRBJ2-2, with 7 bases aligning to TRBD1. CDR1 is MDHEN, CDR2 SYDVKM, per germline. V dropped 7 bases and J dropped 2; count of bases not matched to a gene: 10. CDR3 length equals 16 residues. The CDR3 is CASKPGGQANTGELFF. In DNA, the CDR3 is TGTGCCAGCAAGCCCGGAGGACAGGCTAACACCGGGGAGCTGTTTTTT.

This chain connects TRBV25-1 to TRBJ2-7, with D perhaps TRBD1 (5 bases). The CDR3 totals 14 residues. Germline loops: CDR1 MGHDK, CDR2 SYGVNS. With 0 bases removed from V and 2 bases from J, the gap between germline ends came to 8 bases. Here the CDR3 reads CASSEYHRPYEQYF. The CDR3, as DNA: TGTGCCAGCAGTGAATATCACAGGCCCTACGAGCAGTACTTC.

The table lists this clone with many counts. The sample contains more than one DNA sequence encoding this CDR3. V gene TRBV19 combines with J gene TRBJ2-7; weak D call: TRBD1 (6 bases). Looked up from germline, CDR1 is LNHDA and CDR2 is SQIVND (reference sequence). The V end was cut by 6 bases, the J end by 7 bases, with 10 bases between. This CDR3 has 11 amino acids. In nucleotides, the CDR3 is TGTGCCAGTAGGTCAGGGGTTGAGCAGTACTTC. It codes for CASRSGVEQYF.

The chain combines TRBV5-1 with TRBJ2-3, with D perhaps TRBD1 (6 bases). V lost 7 bases, J lost 3 bases, and 15 bases lay in between. This CDR3 region has 14 residues. CDR1 is SGHRS, CDR2 YFSETQ, per germline. The CDR3 is CASGIGQGTDTQYF. CDR3 nucleotide sequence: TGCGCCAGCGGAATAGGGCAGGGGACAGATACGCAGTATTTT.

The rearrangement uses TRBV4-2 and TRBJ2-7; D is uncertain. Trimming took 1 base from V and 2 from J, leaving 15 bases between them. Germline assignment: CDR1 LGHNA and CDR2 YNFKEQ. The CDR3 contains 16 residues. CDR3 amino acids: CASSQASGQRAYEQYF. The CDR3 DNA reads TGTGCCAGCAGCCAAGCCTCGGGTCAGCGTGCCTACGAGCAGTACTTC.

The chain recombines TRBV13 with TRBJ2-1; 7 bases are a match to TRBD2. With V trimmed by 5 bases and J by 7 bases, 8 bases remained unmatched. CDR1 PRHDT and CDR2 FYEKMQ come from the germline V gene (reference sequence). The length of the CDR3 is 14 residues. CDR3 DNA: TGTGCCAGCAGCCCCTTAGGTAGCGGGAATGAGCAGTTCTTC. Encoded protein: CASSPLGSGNEQFF. Full variable domain (rest looked up from reference TRBV13 and TRBJ2-1): AAGVIQSPRHLIKEKRETATLKCYPIPRHDTVYWYQQGPGQDPQFLISFYEKMQSDKGSIPDRFSAQQFSDYHSELNMSSLELGDSALYFCASSPLGSGNEQFFGPGTRLTVL.

The chain uses TRBV7-6 and TRBJ2-7, with unresolved D. V gave up 1 base and J gave up 3 bases, with 7 bases separating them. CDR1 SGHVS and CDR2 FNYEAQ come from the germline V gene. There are 13 residues in the CDR3. The CDR3 spells CASSLELFYEQYF. DNA for the CDR3: TGTGCCAGCAGCTTAGAACTTTTCTACGAGCAGTACTTC.

V gene TRBV7-2 combines with J gene TRBJ2-7, with TRBD2 as a possible D gene (5 bases). V was shortened by 5 bases and J by 12 bases, with 17 bases between the two germline ends. Per germline, CDR1 SGHTA and CDR2 FQGNSA. This CDR3 contains 12 residues. The CDR3 loop reads CASSTRRGDWYF. In nucleotides, the CDR3 is TGTGCCAGCAGCACTAGACGTGGAGATTGGTACTTC. Combining the CDR3 with reference TRBV7-2 and TRBJ2-7 gives the whole variable domain GAGVSQSPSNKVTEKGKDVELRCDPISGHTALYWYRQSLGQGLEFLIYFQGNSAPDKSGLPSDRFSAERTGGSVSTLTIQRTQQEDSAVYLCASSTRRGDWYFGPGTRLTVT.

Only a few counts were recorded for this clone. Other nucleotide sequences from this sample produce the same CDR3. The V and J genes are TRBV11-2 and TRBJ2-5, with D unclear. This CDR3 is 13 amino acids long. Germline V gene data show CDR1 as SGHAT and CDR2 as FQNNGV. With 1 base removed from V and 5 bases from J, the gap between germline ends came to 8 bases. The CDR3 protein is CASSLGTGETQYF. CDR3 DNA: TGTGCCAGCAGCTTAGGAACTGGGGAGACCCAGTACTTC.

The V gene is TRBV29-1, the J gene TRBJ2-5, with 10 bases that match TRBD1. The J call is in doubt because the DNA end fits TRBJ2-7 better. The CDR3 length is 14 residues. CDR1 and CDR2 (germline): SQVTM, ANQGSEA. Here the CDR3 reads CSVDLGQGVYEQYF. CDR3 sequence (DNA): TGCAGCGTTGATCTTGGACAGGGGGTGTACGAGCAGTACTTC.

The rearrangement links TRBV5-1 to TRBJ2-2; tentatively, D is TRBD2 (5 bases). With 4 bases removed from V and 6 bases from J, the gap between germline ends came to 13 bases. This CDR3 is built from 14 residues. Germline V gene lookup returns CDR1 SGHRS and CDR2 YFSETQ. The DNA of the CDR3 is TGCGCCAGCAGCCCACAGTTAGCGCCCGGGGAGCTGTTTTTT. Translating gives CASSPQLAPGELFF.

Comments on this clone: Other DNA sequences within the sample encode an identical CDR3. The chain couples TRBV6-1 to TRBJ2-4; D is perhaps TRBD2 (6 bases). CDR1 MNHNS and CDR2 SASEGT come from the germline V gene. The length of the CDR3 is 14 residues. Trimming shortened V by 3 bases and J by 2 bases, and 8 bases separated the two germline ends. The CDR3 is CASSEGGSKNIQYF. CDR3 DNA sequence: TGTGCCAGCAGTGAGGGGGGATCCAAAAACATTCAGTACTTC.

This clone was seen only a few times. This chain links TRBV5-4 with TRBJ1-2; D possibly corresponds to TRBD1 (5 bases). CDR1 and CDR2 (germline): SGHNT, YYREEE (reference sequence). V was cut by 2 bases and J by 7 bases, with 12 bases left in between. The CDR3 length is 13 residues. CDR3 in amino acids: CASSFGSGAGYTF. Written as DNA, the CDR3 is TGTGCCAGCAGCTTCGGAAGTGGGGCTGGCTACACCTTC. Based on the CDR3 plus reference TRBV5-4 and TRBJ1-2, the full variable domain is ETGVTQSPTHLIKTRGQQVTLRCSSQSGHNTVSWYQQALGQGPQFIFQYYREEENGRGNFPPRFSGLQFPNYSSELNVNALELDDSALYLCASSFGSGAGYTFGSGTRLTVV.

This clone has more than one count but fewer than ten. The chain couples TRBV5-1 to TRBJ1-5; D unclear. Per germline, CDR1 SGHRS and CDR2 YFSETQ. The CDR3 runs 15 residues. The V and J ends lost 1 base and 5 bases respectively, with 13 bases between them. This chain's CDR3 is CASSLSRDNYQPQHF. In nucleotides, the CDR3 is TGCGCCAGCAGCTTGTCTCGGGATAACTATCAGCCCCAGCATTTT.

In its sample, this clone was seen many times. The V and J genes are TRBV29-1 and TRBJ1-4; D gene uncertain. Between the trimmed V and J ends, which lost 6 bases and 6 bases, there was a span of 8 bases. Germline CDR1 is SQVTM and CDR2 is ANQGSEA. The CDR3 loop spans 11 amino acids. CDR3: CSVGHDEKLFF. The CDR3 DNA reads TGCAGCGTGGGTCACGATGAAAAACTGTTTTTT. The whole variable domain, filled in from reference TRBV29-1 and TRBJ1-4, reads SAVISQKPSRDICQRGTSLTIQCQVDSQVTMMFWYRQQPGQSLTLIATANQGSEATYESGFVIDKFPISRPNLTFSTLTVSNMSPEDSSIYLCSVGHDEKLFFGSGTQLSVL.

The chain has TRBV7-9 and TRBJ2-7, with 10 nucleotides matching TRBD2. The germline CDR1 and CDR2 sequences are SEHNR and FQNEAQ (reference sequence). The CDR3 sequence is 16 residues long. With V trimmed by 5 bases and J by 7 bases, 14 bases remained unmatched. The CDR3, as DNA: TGTGCCAGCAGCAAAAAACCGGGACTAGCGCGCCCTGAGCAGTACTTC. Its translation: CASSKKPGLARPEQYF.

This chain connects TRBV14 to TRBJ1-5; D gene ambiguous. V was pared by 0 bases and J by 1 base, with 31 bases between. The CDR3 has 23 amino acids. Germline values: CDR1 SGHDN, CDR2 FVKESK. CDR3 sequence reads: CASSQDSSRWFRPSNRSNQPQHF. The DNA of the CDR3 is TGTGCCAGCAGCCAAGATTCATCGAGATGGTTCCGACCCTCAAATCGGAGCAATCAGCCCCAGCATTTT.

This clone was picked up one time. The same CDR3 is also encoded by other DNA sequences in this sample. The V and J genes are TRBV7-9 and TRBJ1-2; unclear D gene. From germline, CDR1 is SEHNR and CDR2 FQNEAQ (reference sequence). The V and J ends lost 2 bases and 5 bases respectively, with 9 bases between them. The CDR3 covers 13 residues. The CDR3 coding sequence is TGTGCCAGCAGCTTACTTGCGGATTATGGCTACACCTTC. As protein: CASSLLADYGYTF. The full variable domain, in which reference TRBV7-9 and TRBJ1-2 provide the parts outside the CDR3, is DTGVSQNPRHKITKRGQNVTFRCDPISEHNRLYWYRQTLGQGPEFLTYFQNEAQLEKSRLLSDRFSAERPKGSFSTLEIQRTEQGDSAMYLCASSLLADYGYTFGSGTRLTVV.

CDR3 bases: TGTGCCACCGGAGGGACAGGGGCGGTCACTGAAGCTTTCTTT. Protein: CATGGTGAVTEAFF. The rearrangement joins TRBV2 to TRBJ1-1, with 10 nucleotides matching TRBD1. Germline trimming cut 10 bases from V and 4 bases from J; bases unmatched to any gene: 9. CDR1 and CDR2 from the germline V gene are SNHLY and FYNNEI. This CDR3 comprises 14 residues.